This section outlines one TCR beta chain sequence together with its context. Its specificity is unknown. The entry originates in a study of shared clonotypes between healthy human individuals. Positive CCR7 selection of CD45RO-negative cells yielded the naive CD8 cells, and terminally differentiated effector memory CD45RA+ cells were excluded. The CDR3 has 15 residues. CDR1 and CDR2 from the germline V gene are SGHVS and FNYEAQ. Trimming cost V 4 bases and J 0 bases; bases outside gene matches: 5. Notes on the study in general: Generation of non-shared clonotypes was less probable than generation of clonotypes shared by all four donors.

The repertoire was sequenced with immunoSEQ multiplex PCR; TCRdb's copy has only in-frame clones and lacks some. In the table there are approximately 1.9 million clones, 80% to 95% of which are singletons. This sequence originates from a man between 18 and 35 years old in good health. Some clones in this sample may be carry-over from other donors' samples. This chain joins TRBV7-6 and TRBJ1-1; 7 positions match TRBD1. The sequenced sample was naive CD8+ T cells from PBMCs. The CDR3 DNA reads TGTGCCAGCAGCTACTCGACAGGGTTGAACACTGAAGCTTTCTTT. Protein sequence: CASSYSTGLNTEAFF.